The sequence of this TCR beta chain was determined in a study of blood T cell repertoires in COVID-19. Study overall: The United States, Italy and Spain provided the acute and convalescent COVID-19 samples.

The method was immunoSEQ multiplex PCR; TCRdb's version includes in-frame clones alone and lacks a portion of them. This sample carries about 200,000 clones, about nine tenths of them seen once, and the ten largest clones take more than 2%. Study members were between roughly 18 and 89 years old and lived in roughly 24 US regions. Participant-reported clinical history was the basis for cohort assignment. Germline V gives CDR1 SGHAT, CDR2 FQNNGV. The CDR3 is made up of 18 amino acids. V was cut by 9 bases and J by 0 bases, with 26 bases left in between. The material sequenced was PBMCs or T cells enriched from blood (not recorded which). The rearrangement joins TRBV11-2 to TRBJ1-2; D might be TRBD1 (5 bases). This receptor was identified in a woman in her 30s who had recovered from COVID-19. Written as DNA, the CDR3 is TGTGCCAGTCCCGATCTTACGGACACCACGAAAGCTAACTATGGCTACACCTTC. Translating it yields CASPDLTDTTKANYGYTF.